The clone carrying this T cell receptor (beta chain) was recorded once. The entry originates in a study of blood T cell repertoires in COVID-19. On the study more broadly: Acute and convalescent COVID-19 specimens originated in the United States, Italy and Spain. T cells, B-cell-depleted T cells, or PBMCs provided the cDNA or gDNA that served as material.

While infection was still active, Seattle patients were enrolled and then followed longitudinally. Original handling: Amplifying reference gene primers gave estimates of nucleated cell counts. Using immunoSEQ multiplex PCR, the repertoire was profiled, and TCRdb retains in-frame clones only, with some absent. For V, J and clone size, that table is used; D and trimming come from the DNA. The data show some 160,000 clones, approximately 87% seen once. The CDR3 has 12 residues. J lost 11 bases, V lost 5 bases, and 9 bases had no gene match. The germline V gene has CDR1 SGHTA and CDR2 FQGNSA. The J gene is TRBJ2-7, the V gene TRBV7-2; 7 bases match TRBD1. The receptor comes from a woman between 65 and 79 years old with COVID-19, enrolled during active disease. Sequencing was performed on peripheral blood. The CDR3 bases are TGTGCCAGCAGCCCTGACAGGGTTCGAAAGTACTTC. Amino acid sequence: CASSPDRVRKYF.